This TCR beta chain was identified during a study of T cell responses to AZD1222 COVID-19 vaccine. Study findings and constraints: Donors, mostly white British, included more females; clonal diversity was possibly underestimated. All repertoire sampling was performed exclusively after the peak T cell response. Among vaccine-associated CD4 TCRs, coverage spanned spike, with dominance at 160-218 and 743-854.

Assay: immunoSEQ multiplex PCR; the TCRdb copy retains only in-frame clones and omits some. The sample gives about 83,000 clones, about 82% of which show up once; 8.5% to 10% is in the top ten. A remark on this clone: The antigen is not known.

Per the germline V gene, CDR1 is LNHDA and CDR2 is SQIVND (reference sequence). This CDR3 spans 13 amino acids. V shed 6 bases and J shed 4 bases, with 12 bases lying between them. The origin of this receptor is an adult in good health. The V call is TRBV19, the J call TRBJ2-5, with D unresolved. The source material was peripheral blood, sampled on day 0 of AZD1222 vaccination. CDR3 sequence: CASSRKGIETQYF. In DNA form, the CDR3 reads TGTGCCAGTAGCAGAAAGGGAATAGAGACCCAGTACTTC.